This T cell receptor beta chain was obtained from a study of blood T cell repertoires in COVID-19. About the research overall: Researchers got acute and convalescent COVID-19 samples from the United States, Italy and Spain. PBMCs, B-cell-depleted T cells, or T cells were the source of the cDNA or gDNA that made up the material.

In the study's own analysis: Reference gene primer amplification in the assay estimated nucleated cell counts. This table comes from immunoSEQ multiplex PCR, and its TCRdb copy is limited to in-frame clones, with some not included. Clonal size and the V and J genes are those of that table, whereas D and trimming came from the DNA. The sample consists of over 75,000 clones, 65% to 85% of them appearing once. The CDR3 sequence is 17 residues long. The V end lost 3 bases, the J end lost 0 bases, and 11 bases lay between the germline ends. The germline V gene encodes CDR1 KGHDR and CDR2 SFDVKD. The chain combines TRBV24-1 with TRBJ2-6; D unclear. The receptor comes from a man between 65 and 85 years old with acute or convalescent COVID-19. The sequenced sample consisted of peripheral blood. DNA for the CDR3: TGTGCCACCAGTGATCGAAGACACACCTCTGGGGCCAACGTCCTGACTTTC. As protein: CATSDRRHTSGANVLTF.